This TCR beta chain was recovered during a study of graft-versus-host responses after intestinal transplantation. The overall study: Recipients received multivisceral, liver-intestinal, or isolated intestinal transplants.

This clone was counted once. Its antigen is currently unknown. Libraries were prepared by immunoSEQ multiplex PCR; TCRdb keeps only in-frame clonotypes and omits some of them. The sample carries around 100,000 clones, over 75% recorded once. The CDR3 is made up of 17 amino acids. The V and J ends lost 5 bases and 6 bases, in that order; junction bases with no gene match: 12. Looked up from germline, CDR1 is SGHTA and CDR2 is FQGNSA. Study conclusions and caveats: There were GvH clones found in recipient marrow, and some of them appeared first in ileum or blood. An association linked early post-transplant HvG declines with peak circulating GvH clone levels.

The chain links TRBV7-2 to TRBJ1-6; 8 nucleotides line up with TRBD1. Sample: unstimulated CD4+ T cells sorted from spleen or lymph node cells, taken before transplant. The receptor was isolated from a human donor who was the organ donor for an intestinal transplant. CDR3 residues: CASSLPDRVHGNSPLHF. As DNA, the CDR3 is TGTGCCAGCAGCCTCCCGGACAGGGTCCATGGTAATTCACCCCTCCACTTT. Full variable domain (remainder filled in from reference TRBV7-2 and TRBJ1-6): GAGVSQSPSNKVTEKGKDVELRCDPISGHTALYWYRQSLGQGLEFLIYFQGNSAPDKSGLPSDRFSAERTGGSVSTLTIQRTQQEDSAVYLCASSLPDRVHGNSPLHFGNGTRLTVT.